The present entry profiles one T cell receptor (beta chain) with its context. CDR1 and CDR2 from the germline V gene are MNHEY and SVGAGI. The ends lost 7 bases at V and 7 bases at J; junction bases unmatched: 7. CDR3 length: 13 amino acids. These data are taken from a study of cytomegalovirus exposure and HLA in healthy donors. PCR involved 60 Vbeta and 13 Jbeta primers. TCRdb keeps only in-frame clones here, not all; method: immunoSEQ multiplex PCR. The repertoire holds 95,000 to 150,000 clones, with roughly four fifths as singletons. This clonotype originated in a woman aged 18-35 years in good health and CMV-seronegative. The chain uses TRBV6-5 and TRBJ2-7; 10 bases are a match to TRBD1. What was sequenced was PBMCs. CDR3 sequence reads: CASNRDRGGEQYF. DNA for the CDR3: TGTGCCAGCAACCGGGACAGGGGTGGAGAGCAGTACTTC.